This T cell receptor beta chain comes out of a study of T cell repertoires in cytomegalovirus infection. Overall study context: Based on public TCR beta signatures, there were indications of CMV infection and of a matching HLA type. Study-wide findings and caveats: The ex vivo response showed dominance by HLA-C-restricted CMV-specific TCR beta clonotypes. Carriers of CMV and the relevant HLA type were discriminated by public TCR beta frequency.

The CDR3 loop spans 15 amino acids. For this clonotype: The antigen is undetermined. The germline gene is not matched at one end of the junction; a read error may be the cause.

TCRdb processed the reads anew with MiXCR; each CDR3 protein has one entry. The sample has around 550,000 distinct CDR3 sequences; 26% are singletons. The specimen sequenced was PBMCs. The chain has TRBV5-3 and TRBJ2-5; D possibly matches TRBD1 or TRBD2 (5 bases each). TRBV5-3 is placed among ORFs of uncertain function. The receptor comes from a human donor in good health (CMV status not recorded). Some clones in this sample may be carry-over from other donors' samples. CDR3 DNA: TGTGCCAGCAGCTCGCCGGGACCAGGATTGGAGACCCAGTACTTC. This encodes CASSSPGPGLETQYF.